A selection of T cell receptor beta chains follows, all from one sample in a study of T-cell reconstitution after alpha-beta-depleted transplantation in children. Each CDR3 protein gets one entry after TCRdb re-called the PCR reads with MiXCR. This table holds about 400,000 distinct CDR3 sequences, about a fifth found once. Sample: PBMCs from the stem cell graft donor, taken from the stem cell graft. These receptors all come from a human donor who donated a stem cell graft to a child with acute myeloid leukemia. CDR3s include the opening cysteine and the closing phenylalanine or tryptophan. A D gene is named only where the DNA matches it firmly. Clone size is shown for a subset of rows, as once, few, many or a class of expanded clone.

len,v_gene,abundance,d_gene,j_gene,CDR3nt,CDR3aa
14,TRBV4-3,-,-,TRBJ2-2,TGCGCCAGCAGCCAAGAATGGCGTCCCGGGGAGCTGTTTTTT,CASSQEWRPGELFF
15,TRBV27,few,-,TRBJ2-3,TGTGCCAGCAGTTTGGGGGCAGGCCTCGCAGATACGCAGTATTTT,CASSLGAGLADTQYF
16,TRBV5-1,-,-,TRBJ2-1,TGCGCCAGCAGCTTGGATCGGAACAGCGAATACAATGAGCAGTTCTTC,CASSLDRNSEYNEQFF
15,TRBV20-1,-,TRBD1,TRBJ2-1,TGCAGTGCAGCCGCGGGACAGGGCGGCTACAATGAGCAGTTCTTC,CSAAAGQGGYNEQFF
11,TRBV29-1,few,-,TRBJ1-1,TGCAGCGTTAGGGTTTTCACTGAAGCTTTCTTT,CSVRVFTEAFF
14,TRBV5-6,few,TRBD1,TRBJ2-7,TGTGCCAGCTCGGACGGGACAGGGGCCTACGAGCAGTACTTC,CASSDGTGAYEQYF
15,TRBV12-5,few,-,TRBJ1-2,TGTGCTAGTGGTTGGAGGGGGGAACACACATATGGCTACACCTTC,CASGWRGEHTYGYTF
14,TRBV10-3,-,-,TRBJ2-1,TGTGCCAGCACTACTGGGGCGGACTACAATGAGCAGTTCTTC,CASTTGADYNEQFF
14,TRBV20-1,-,TRBD2,TRBJ2-3,TGCAGTGCCACCACTAGCGTTGGCACAGATACGCAGTATTTT,CSATTSVGTDTQYF
14,TRBV4-3,few,TRBD1,TRBJ1-2,TGCGCCAGCAGCATCCGGACAGGGCACTATGGCTACACCTTC,CASSIRTGHYGYTF
13,TRBV29-1,-,-,TRBJ1-1,TGCAGCGTTGTCCTATCGGTTTGGACTGAAGCTTTCTTT,CSVVLSVWTEAFF
12,TRBV20-1,-,-,TRBJ2-7,TGCAGTGCAACTACAGAAACCTACGAGCAGTACTTC,CSATTETYEQYF
14,TRBV6-5,many,-,TRBJ2-5,TGTGCCAGCGGGAGGACAGGCCCGTCAGAGACCCAGTACTTC,CASGRTGPSETQYF
15,TRBV6-1,few,TRBD1,TRBJ2-7,TGTGCCAGCAGTCCGGCGGGACAGGGGTTCCACGAGCAGTACTTC,CASSPAGQGFHEQYF
16,TRBV4-1,few,-,TRBJ2-1,TGCGCCAGCAGCCCGGGTCCCCCGGGGCCTTACAATGAGCAGTTCTTC,CASSPGPPGPYNEQFF
15,TRBV27,many,TRBD1,TRBJ1-2,TGTGCCAGCAGTTTACGGACAGGGGCCATTTGGGGCTACACCTTC,CASSLRTGAIWGYTF
16,TRBV15,many,TRBD2,TRBJ2-7,TGTGCCACCAGCAGAGCCCCCGGGACTAGCAGGTACGAGCAGTACTTC,CATSRAPGTSRYEQYF
14,TRBV6-1,many,TRBD1,TRBJ2-7,TGTGCCAGCAGTCAGGACAGGGCATCCTACGAGCAGTACTTC,CASSQDRASYEQYF
14,TRBV5-1,few,-,TRBJ2-1,TGCGCCAGCAGCTTGGGGTCAAACAATGCTGAGCAGTTCTTC,CASSLGSNNAEQFF
13,TRBV5-1,once,-,TRBJ2-5,TGCGCCAGCAGCTCACGTGGCTCGGAGACCCAGTACTTC,CASSSRGSETQYF
14,TRBV7-9,-,TRBD1,TRBJ2-7,TGTGCCAGCACCTTGGGGACAGGGAACTACGAGCAGTACTTC,CASTLGTGNYEQYF
16,TRBV7-2,few,TRBD1,TRBJ2-1,TGTGCCAGCAGCTTAGTTTCCGGGACAGCTAACAATGAGCAGTTCTTC,CASSLVSGTANNEQFF